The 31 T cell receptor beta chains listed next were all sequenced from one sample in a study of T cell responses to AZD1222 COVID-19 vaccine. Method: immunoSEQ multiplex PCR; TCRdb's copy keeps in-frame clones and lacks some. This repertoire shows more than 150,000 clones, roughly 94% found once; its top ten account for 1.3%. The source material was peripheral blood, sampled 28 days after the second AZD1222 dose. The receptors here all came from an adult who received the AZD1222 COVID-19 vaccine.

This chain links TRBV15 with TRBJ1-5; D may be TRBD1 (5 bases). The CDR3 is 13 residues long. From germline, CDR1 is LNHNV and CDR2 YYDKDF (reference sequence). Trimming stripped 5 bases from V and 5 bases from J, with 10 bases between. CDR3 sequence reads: CATSFEGDQPQHF. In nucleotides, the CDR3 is TGTGCCACCAGCTTCGAAGGGGATCAGCCCCAGCATTTT. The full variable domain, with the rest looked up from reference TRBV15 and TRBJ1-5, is DAMVIQNPRYQVTQFGKPVTLSCSQTLNHNVMYWYQQKSSQAPKLLFHYYDKDFNNEADTPDNFQSRRPNTSFCFLDIRSPGLGDTAMYLCATSFEGDQPQHFGDGTRLSIL.

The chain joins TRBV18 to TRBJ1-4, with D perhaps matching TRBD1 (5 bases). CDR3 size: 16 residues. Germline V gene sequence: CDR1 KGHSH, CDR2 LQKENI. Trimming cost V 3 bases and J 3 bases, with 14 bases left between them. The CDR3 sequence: CASSPPSGRSNEKLFF. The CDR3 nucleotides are TGTGCCAGCTCACCCCCTTCAGGGCGGTCTAATGAAAAACTGTTTTTT.

The CDR3 region has the DNA TGTGCCAGCGGGACTAGTGCTTACGAGCAGTACTTC. Encoded protein: CASGTSAYEQYF. V usage is TRBV28 and J usage is TRBJ2-7, with 8 positions matching TRBD2. Germline V gene data show CDR1 as MDHEN and CDR2 as SYDVKM. This CDR3 contains 12 residues. J gave up 4 bases and V 8 bases, and 4 bases lay outside the gene matches.

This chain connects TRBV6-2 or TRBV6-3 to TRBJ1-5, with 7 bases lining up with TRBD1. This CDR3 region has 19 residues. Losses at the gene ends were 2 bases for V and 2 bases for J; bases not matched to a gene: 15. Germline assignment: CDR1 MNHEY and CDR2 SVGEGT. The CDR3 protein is CASSYARYTGVGGNQPQHF. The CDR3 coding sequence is TGTGCCAGCAGTTACGCGCGATATACAGGGGTAGGAGGCAATCAGCCCCAGCATTTT.

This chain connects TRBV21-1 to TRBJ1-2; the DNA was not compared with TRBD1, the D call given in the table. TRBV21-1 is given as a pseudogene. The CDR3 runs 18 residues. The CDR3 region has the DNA TGTGCCAGCAGCAAATGGGGCAGTGCCCTGCCTTCCTCCTATGGCTACACCTTC. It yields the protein CASSKWGSALPSSYGYTF.

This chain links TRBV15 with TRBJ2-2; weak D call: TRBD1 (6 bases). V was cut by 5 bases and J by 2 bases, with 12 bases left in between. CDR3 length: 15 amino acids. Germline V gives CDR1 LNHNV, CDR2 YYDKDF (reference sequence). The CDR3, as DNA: TGTGCCACCAGCGTGAAAGGGACAAACACCGGGGAGCTGTTTTTT. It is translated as CATSVKGTNTGELFF.

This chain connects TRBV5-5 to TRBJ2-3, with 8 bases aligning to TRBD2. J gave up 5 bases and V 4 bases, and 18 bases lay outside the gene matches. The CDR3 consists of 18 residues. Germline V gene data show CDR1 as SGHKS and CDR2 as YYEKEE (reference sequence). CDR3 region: CASSPTQSGSGKRDTQYF. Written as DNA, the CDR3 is TGTGCCAGCAGCCCCACTCAGTCGGGTAGCGGGAAAAGAGATACGCAGTATTTT.

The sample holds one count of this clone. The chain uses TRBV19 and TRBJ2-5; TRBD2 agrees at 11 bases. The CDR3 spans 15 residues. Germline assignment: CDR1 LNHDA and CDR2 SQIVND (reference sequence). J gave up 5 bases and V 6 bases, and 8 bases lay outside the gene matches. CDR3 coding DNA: TGTGCCAGTAGCCCGGGACTAGCGGCTGGGGAGACCCAGTACTTC. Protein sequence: CASSPGLAAGETQYF.

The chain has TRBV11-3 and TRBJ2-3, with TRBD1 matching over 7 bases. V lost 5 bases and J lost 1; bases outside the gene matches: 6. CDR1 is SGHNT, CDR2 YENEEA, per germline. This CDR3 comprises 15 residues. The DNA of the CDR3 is TGTGCCAGCAGCCTCAGACAGGGAGGCACAGATACGCAGTATTTT. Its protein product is CASSLRQGGTDTQYF. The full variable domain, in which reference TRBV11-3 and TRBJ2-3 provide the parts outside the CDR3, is EAGVVQSPRYKIIEKKQPVAFWCNPISGHNTLYWYLQNLGQGPELLIRYENEEAVDDSQLPKDRFSAERLKGVDSTLKIQPAELGDSAVYLCASSLRQGGTDTQYFGPGTRLTVL.

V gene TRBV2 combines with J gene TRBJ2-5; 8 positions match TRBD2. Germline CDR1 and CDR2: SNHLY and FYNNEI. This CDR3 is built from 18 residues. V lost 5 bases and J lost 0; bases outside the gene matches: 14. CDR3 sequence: CASSYQSSGTRDQETQYF. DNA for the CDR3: TGTGCCAGCAGTTACCAATCCTCCGGGACTAGAGACCAAGAGACCCAGTACTTC.

CDR3 region: CASSIGQTYGYTF. In DNA form, the CDR3 reads TGTGCCAGTAGTATTGGACAAACCTATGGCTACACCTTC. The chain recombines TRBV19 with TRBJ1-2; a weak D match, TRBD1 (5 bases). The CDR3 is 13 residues long. Germline V gene lookup returns CDR1 LNHDA and CDR2 SQIVND (reference sequence). Trimming removed 3 bases from V and 4 bases from J, with 9 bases in between.

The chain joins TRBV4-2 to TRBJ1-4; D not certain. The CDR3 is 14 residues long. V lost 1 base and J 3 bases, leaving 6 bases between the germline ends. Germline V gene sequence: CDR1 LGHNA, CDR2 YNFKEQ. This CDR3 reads CASSQVGSNEKLFF. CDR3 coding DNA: TGTGCCAGCAGCCAAGTGGGATCTAATGAAAAACTGTTTTTT.

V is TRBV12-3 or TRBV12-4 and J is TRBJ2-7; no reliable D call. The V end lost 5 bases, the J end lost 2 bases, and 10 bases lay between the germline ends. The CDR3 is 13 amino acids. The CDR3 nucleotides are TGTGCCAGCAGTATCGGCATGGCCTACGAGCAGTACTTC. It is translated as CASSIGMAYEQYF.

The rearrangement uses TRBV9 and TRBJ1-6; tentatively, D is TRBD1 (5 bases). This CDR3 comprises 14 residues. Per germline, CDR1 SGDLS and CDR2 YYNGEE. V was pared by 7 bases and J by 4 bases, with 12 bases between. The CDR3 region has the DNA TGTGCCAGCGGGGGAGGGACTTATAATTCACCCCTCCACTTT. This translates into CASGGGTYNSPLHF.

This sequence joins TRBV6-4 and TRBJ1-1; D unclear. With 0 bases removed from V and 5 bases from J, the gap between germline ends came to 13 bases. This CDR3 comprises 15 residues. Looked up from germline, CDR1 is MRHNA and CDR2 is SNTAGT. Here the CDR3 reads CASSDSDGAGTEAFF. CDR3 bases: TGTGCCAGCAGTGACTCCGACGGCGCGGGGACTGAAGCTTTCTTT.

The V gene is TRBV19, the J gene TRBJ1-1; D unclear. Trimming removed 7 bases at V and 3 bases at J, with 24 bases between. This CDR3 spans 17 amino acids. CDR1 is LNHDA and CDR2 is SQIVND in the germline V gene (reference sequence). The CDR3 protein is CASTPPGIRERYTEAFF. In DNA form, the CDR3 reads TGTGCCAGTACCCCACCGGGAATTCGAGAAAGATACACTGAAGCTTTCTTT.

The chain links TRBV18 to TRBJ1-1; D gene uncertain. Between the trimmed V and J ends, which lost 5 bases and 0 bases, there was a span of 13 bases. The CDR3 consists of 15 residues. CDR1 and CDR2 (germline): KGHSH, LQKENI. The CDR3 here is CASSSQERLNTEAFF. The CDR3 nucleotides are TGTGCCAGCTCATCTCAGGAACGCTTGAACACTGAAGCTTTCTTT.

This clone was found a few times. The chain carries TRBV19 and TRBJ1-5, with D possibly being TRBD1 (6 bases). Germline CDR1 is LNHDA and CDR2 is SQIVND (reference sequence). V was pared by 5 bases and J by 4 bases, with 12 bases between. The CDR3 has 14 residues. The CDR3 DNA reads TGTGCCAGTAGTCCCCAGGGGAATAATCAGCCCCAGCATTTT. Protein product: CASSPQGNNQPQHF.

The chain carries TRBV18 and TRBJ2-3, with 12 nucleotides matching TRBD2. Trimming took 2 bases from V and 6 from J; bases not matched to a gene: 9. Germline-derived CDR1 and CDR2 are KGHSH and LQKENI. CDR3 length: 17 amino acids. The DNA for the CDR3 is TGTGCCAGCTCACCAACCCTCCTAGCGGGAGGGCCCGATACGCAGTATTTT. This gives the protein CASSPTLLAGGPDTQYF.

Written as DNA, the CDR3 is TGTGCCAGCAGTTACACAGGGGGACGAAGAAACACCATATATTTT. This sequence encodes CASSYTGGRRNTIYF. This rearrangement joins TRBV6-2 or TRBV6-3 to TRBJ1-3; the match to TRBD1 covers 8 bases. This CDR3 has 15 residues. With 2 bases clipped from V and 5 bases from J, the junction kept 5 bases outside the gene matches. Germline loops: CDR1 MNHEY, CDR2 SVGEGT.

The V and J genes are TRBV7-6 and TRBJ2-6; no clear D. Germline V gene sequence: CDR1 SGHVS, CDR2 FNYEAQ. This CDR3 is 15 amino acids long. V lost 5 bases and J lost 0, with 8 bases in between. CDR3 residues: CASSPYGSGANVLTF. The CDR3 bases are TGTGCCAGCAGCCCGTATGGCTCTGGGGCCAACGTCCTGACTTTC.

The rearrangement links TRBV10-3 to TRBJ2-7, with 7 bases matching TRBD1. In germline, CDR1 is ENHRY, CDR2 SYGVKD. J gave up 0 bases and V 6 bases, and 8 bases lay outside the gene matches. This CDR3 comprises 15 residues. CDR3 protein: CAISSDRTSSYEQYF. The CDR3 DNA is TGTGCCATCAGCTCGGACAGGACCAGCTCCTACGAGCAGTACTTC.

CDR3 coding DNA: TGTGCCAGCAGCTGGGCTGGCCAGCCCCAGCATTTT. It yields the protein CASSWAGQPQHF. The genes are TRBV5-6 and TRBJ1-5; D uncertain. The V and J ends lost 3 bases and 7 bases respectively, with 8 bases between them. CDR3 length: 12 amino acids. Germline-derived CDR1 and CDR2 are SGHDT and YYEEEE.

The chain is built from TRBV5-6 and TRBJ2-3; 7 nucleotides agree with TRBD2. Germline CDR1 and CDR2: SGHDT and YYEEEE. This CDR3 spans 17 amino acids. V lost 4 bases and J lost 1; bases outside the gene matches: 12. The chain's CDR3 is CASSLRGSRVGTDTQYF. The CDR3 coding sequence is TGTGCCAGCAGCCTGCGGGGGTCGCGGGTGGGCACAGATACGCAGTATTTT.

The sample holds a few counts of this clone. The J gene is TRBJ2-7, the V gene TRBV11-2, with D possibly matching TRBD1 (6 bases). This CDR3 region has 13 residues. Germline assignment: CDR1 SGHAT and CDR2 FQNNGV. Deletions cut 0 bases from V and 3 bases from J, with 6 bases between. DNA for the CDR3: TGTGCCAGCAGCTTAGACAGGGGCTACGAGCAGTACTTC. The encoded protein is CASSLDRGYEQYF.

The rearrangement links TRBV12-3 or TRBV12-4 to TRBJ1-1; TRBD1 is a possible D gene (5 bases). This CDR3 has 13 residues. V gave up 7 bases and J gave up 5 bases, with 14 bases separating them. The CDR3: CASTLGRGTEAFF. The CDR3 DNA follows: TGTGCCAGCACCCTGGGTAGGGGAACTGAAGCTTTCTTT.

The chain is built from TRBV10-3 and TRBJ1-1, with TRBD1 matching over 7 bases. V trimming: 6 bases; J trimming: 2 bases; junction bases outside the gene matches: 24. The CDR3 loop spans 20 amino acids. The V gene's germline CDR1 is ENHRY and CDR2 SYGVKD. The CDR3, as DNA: TGTGCCATCAGAGCGCAGGGGGTTTCTGTCCAATTAACCGACAACACTGAAGCTTTCTTT. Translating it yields CAIRAQGVSVQLTDNTEAFF.

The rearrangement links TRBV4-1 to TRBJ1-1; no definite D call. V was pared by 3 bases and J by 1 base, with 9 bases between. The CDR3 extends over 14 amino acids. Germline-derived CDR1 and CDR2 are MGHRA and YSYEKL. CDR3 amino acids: CASSQGVTNTEAFF. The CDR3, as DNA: TGCGCCAGCAGCCAGGGAGTAACGAACACTGAAGCTTTCTTT.

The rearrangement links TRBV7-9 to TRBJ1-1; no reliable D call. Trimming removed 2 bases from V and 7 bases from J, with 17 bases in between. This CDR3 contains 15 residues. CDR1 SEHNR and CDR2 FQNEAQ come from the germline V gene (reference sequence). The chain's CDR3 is CASSLLDRSGSEAFF. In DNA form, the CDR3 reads TGTGCCAGCAGCTTATTGGATCGGTCCGGCAGTGAAGCTTTCTTT.

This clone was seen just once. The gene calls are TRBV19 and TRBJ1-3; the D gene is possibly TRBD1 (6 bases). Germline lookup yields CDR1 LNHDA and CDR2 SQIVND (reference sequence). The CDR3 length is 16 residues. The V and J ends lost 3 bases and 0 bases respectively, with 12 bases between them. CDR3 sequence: CASSIADRPSGNTIYF. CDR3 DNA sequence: TGTGCCAGTAGTATTGCCGACAGGCCCTCTGGAAACACCATATATTTT.

The CDR3 here is CASGGQGVSYEQYF. Written as DNA, the CDR3 is TGTGCCAGCGGCGGACAGGGGGTTTCCTACGAGCAGTACTTC. This chain joins TRBV3-1 (or the pseudogene TRBV3-2) and TRBJ2-7; TRBD1 aligns across 10 bases. CDR1 and CDR2 from the germline V gene are LGHDT and YNNKEL (reference sequence). The ends lost 8 bases at V and 1 base at J; junction bases unmatched: 5. The CDR3 has 14 amino acids.